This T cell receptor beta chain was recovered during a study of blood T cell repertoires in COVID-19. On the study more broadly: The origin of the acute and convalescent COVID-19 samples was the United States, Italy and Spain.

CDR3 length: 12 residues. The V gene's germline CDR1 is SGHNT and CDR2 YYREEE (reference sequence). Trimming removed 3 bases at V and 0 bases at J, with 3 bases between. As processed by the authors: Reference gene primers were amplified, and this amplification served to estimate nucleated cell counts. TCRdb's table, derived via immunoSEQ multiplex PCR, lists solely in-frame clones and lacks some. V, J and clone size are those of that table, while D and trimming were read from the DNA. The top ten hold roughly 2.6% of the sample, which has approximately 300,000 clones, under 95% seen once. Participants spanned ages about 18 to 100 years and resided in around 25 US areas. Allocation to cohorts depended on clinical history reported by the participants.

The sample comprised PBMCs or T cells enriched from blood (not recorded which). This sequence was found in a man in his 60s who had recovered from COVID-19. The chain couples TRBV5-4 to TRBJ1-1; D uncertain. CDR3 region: CASSSVNTEAFF. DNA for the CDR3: TGTGCCAGCAGCTCAGTGAACACTGAAGCTTTCTTT.